The table lists the clone carrying this TCR beta chain with many counts. Its antigen is still unknown. Hyperthyroidism had been newly diagnosed in patients aged 18 to 65, and its duration was under 2 months. It was approximately 9.4 ml of fresh peripheral blood that supplied the PBMCs. This sample is drawn from a study of T cells in Graves' hyperthyroidism and ophthalmopathy. Across the whole study: Staff took peripheral blood when the initial diagnosis was made, before any treatment began. Study outcomes and limitations: Before onset, by a median of approximately 5.9 months, the model predicted ophthalmopathy.

The CDR3 loop spans 13 amino acids. J gave up 2 bases and V 4 bases, and 1 base lay outside the gene matches. Germline values: CDR1 SGHTA, CDR2 FQGNSA. From RNA transcripts, TCR beta CDR3 regions were amplified. Researchers ran a first-round RT-PCR on the TCR CDR3 using the HTBI primer set. TCRdb processed the multiplex PCR reads anew with MiXCR; each CDR3 protein has one entry. The sample has approximately 210,000 distinct CDR3 sequences; 15% to 20% are singletons. The genes are TRBV7-2 and TRBJ2-5; 7 bases fit TRBD1. The receptor was derived from a man in his fifties with Graves' hyperthyroidism. Sequenced material: blood. CDR3 residues: CASSSDRQETQYF. CDR3 nucleotide sequence: TGTGCCAGCAGCTCGGACAGGCAAGAGACCCAGTACTTC.